This T cell receptor beta chain is drawn from a study of spatial heterogeneity in lung cancer. Across the whole study: Samples came from some 71 TRACERx patients with untreated early-stage lung cancer. Available PBMC from follow-up, collected a median of about 25 months after resection, underwent sequencing. Overall study results and limits: Circulating ubiquitous expanded tumor TCRs were observed more frequently at resection than at follow-up.

TCRdb reprocessed the 5' RACE reads with MiXCR, giving one entry per CDR3 protein. The data contain tens of thousands of distinct CDR3 sequences, about 5.6% of them singletons. From germline, CDR1 is KGHDR and CDR2 SFDVKD. This CDR3 region has 15 residues. With 5 bases removed from V and 1 base from J, the gap between germline ends came to 13 bases. Time point in this sample: blood at routine non-recurrence follow-up after resection. Tumor, nontumor lung or frozen PBMC supplied whole RNA that was sequenced unsorted. This clonotype came up many times. The antigen is not known. This TCR was sampled from a male donor with early-stage non-small cell lung cancer. The sequencing here drew on PBMCs, taken at follow-up. The chain recombines TRBV24-1 with TRBJ2-5; tentatively, D is TRBD2 (6 bases). Here the CDR3 DNA reads TGTGCCACCAGTGGCCAAGGAGGGACCCAAGAGACCCAGTACTTC. It encodes CATSGQGGTQETQYF.